Here is one TCR beta chain with its context. The CDR3 is made up of 13 amino acids. The V gene's germline CDR1 is SGHAT and CDR2 FQNNGV. The germline V and J ends were trimmed by 1 base and 11 bases, with 14 bases remaining between them. The record originates from a study of blood T cells in healthy people across ages. Primers used in a second PCR of about 7 to 11 cycles were a sample-barcoded 5' primer and a J-beta primer mix. TCRdb reanalysed the 5' RACE reads using MiXCR and keeps one entry per CDR3 protein. The table shows roughly 500,000 distinct CDR3 sequences, with around 24% occurring only once. This sample was shared with a second study, whose subject was T cells of mothers and their children.

Material: blood. J is TRBJ2-5 and V is TRBV11-2; D gene ambiguous. The clonotype was recovered from a boy aged 5 to 17 in good health. CDR3 sequence reads: CASSLGLSYGQYF. The DNA of the CDR3 is TGTGCCAGCAGCTTAGGGCTTTCCTACGGGCAGTACTTC.